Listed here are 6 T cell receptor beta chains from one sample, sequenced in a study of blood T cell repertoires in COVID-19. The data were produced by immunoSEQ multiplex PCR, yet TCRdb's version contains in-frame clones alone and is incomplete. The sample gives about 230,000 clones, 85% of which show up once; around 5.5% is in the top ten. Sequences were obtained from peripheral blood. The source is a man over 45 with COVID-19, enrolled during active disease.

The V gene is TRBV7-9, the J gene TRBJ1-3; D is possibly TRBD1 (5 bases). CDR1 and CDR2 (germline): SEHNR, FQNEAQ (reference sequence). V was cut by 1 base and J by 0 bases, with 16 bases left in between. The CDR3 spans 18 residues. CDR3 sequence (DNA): TGTGCCAGCAGCTTAGGACCCAGGGTATGGCACTCTGGAAACACCATATATTTT. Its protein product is CASSLGPRVWHSGNTIYF.

The CDR3, as DNA: TGTGCCAGCTCCGGGACAGGGGGCTTCGAGCAGTACTTC. This codes for CASSGTGGFEQYF. The genes are TRBV6-5 and TRBJ2-7; 12 positions match TRBD1. Germline loops: CDR1 MNHEY, CDR2 SVGAGI. The CDR3 totals 13 residues. The ends lost 8 bases at V and 6 bases at J; junction bases unmatched: 5.

CDR3 sequence: CASTLKGGGNTGELFF. The CDR3 nucleotides are TGTGCCAGCACCCTGAAAGGGGGCGGGAACACCGGGGAGCTGTTTTTT. The chain links TRBV2 to TRBJ2-2; 7 nucleotides agree with TRBD1. CDR3 length equals 16 residues. The J segment lost 1 base and the V segment lost 7 bases, leaving 9 bases of the junction unmatched. The germline V gene has CDR1 SNHLY and CDR2 FYNNEI.

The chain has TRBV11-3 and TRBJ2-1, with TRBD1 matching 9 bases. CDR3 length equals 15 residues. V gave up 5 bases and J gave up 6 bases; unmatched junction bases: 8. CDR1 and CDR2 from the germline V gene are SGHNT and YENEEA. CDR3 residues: CASSESTGGINEQFF. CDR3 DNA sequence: TGTGCCAGCAGCGAAAGTACAGGGGGCATCAATGAGCAGTTCTTC.

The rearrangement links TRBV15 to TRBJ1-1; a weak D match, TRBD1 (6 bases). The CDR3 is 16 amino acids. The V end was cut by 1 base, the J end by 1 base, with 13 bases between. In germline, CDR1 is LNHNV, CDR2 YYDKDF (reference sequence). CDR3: CATSRGWGQWNTEAFF. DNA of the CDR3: TGTGCCACCAGCAGAGGATGGGGACAATGGAACACTGAAGCTTTCTTT.

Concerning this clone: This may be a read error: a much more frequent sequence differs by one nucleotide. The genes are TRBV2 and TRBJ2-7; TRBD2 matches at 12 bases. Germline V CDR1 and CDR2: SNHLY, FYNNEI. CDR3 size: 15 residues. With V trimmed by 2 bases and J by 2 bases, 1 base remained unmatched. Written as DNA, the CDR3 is TGTGCCAGCAGTGAAAGGACTAGCGGGGCCTACGAGCAGTACTTC. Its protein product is CASSERTSGAYEQYF.